This entry is about one TCR beta chain. The sample is drawn from a study of blood T cell repertoires in COVID-19. For the study at large: From T cells, B-cell-depleted T cells, or PBMCs came the material, which was cDNA or gDNA.

TCRdb's table, derived via immunoSEQ multiplex PCR, lists solely in-frame clones and lacks some. Among 100,000 to 150,000 clones listed, roughly 83% were seen once. The TCR comes from a woman in her forties or fifties with acute or convalescent COVID-19. The material sequenced was peripheral blood.

The CDR3 loop is CASREAGSNSPLHF. The CDR3 coding sequence is TGCGCCAGCAGGGAGGCAGGATCTAATTCACCCCTCCACTTT. The V and J genes are TRBV5-1 and TRBJ1-6, with D hard to call. V lost 5 bases, J lost 6 bases, and 12 bases lay in between. The CDR3 sequence is 14 residues long. Germline V gene lookup returns CDR1 SGHRS and CDR2 YFSETQ. The variable domain in full, with the rest retrieved from reference TRBV5-1 and TRBJ1-6, is KAGVTQTPRYLIKTRGQQVTLSCSPISGHRSVSWYQQTPGQGLQFLFEYFSETQRNKGNFPGRFSGRQFSNSRSEMNVSTLELGDSALYLCASREAGSNSPLHFGNGTRLTVT.